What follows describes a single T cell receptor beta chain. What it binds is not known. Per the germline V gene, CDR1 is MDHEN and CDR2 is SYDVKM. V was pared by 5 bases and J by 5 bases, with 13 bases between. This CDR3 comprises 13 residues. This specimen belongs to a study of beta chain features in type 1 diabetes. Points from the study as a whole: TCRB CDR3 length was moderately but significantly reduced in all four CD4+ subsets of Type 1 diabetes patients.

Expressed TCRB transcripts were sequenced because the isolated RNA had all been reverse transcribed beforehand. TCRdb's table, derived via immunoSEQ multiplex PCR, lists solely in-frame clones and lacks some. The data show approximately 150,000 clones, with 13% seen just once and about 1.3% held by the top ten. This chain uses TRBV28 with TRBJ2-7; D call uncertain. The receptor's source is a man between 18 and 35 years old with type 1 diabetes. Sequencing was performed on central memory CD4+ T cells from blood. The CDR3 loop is CASSTVNLNEQYF. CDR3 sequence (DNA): TGTGCCAGCAGTACAGTTAACCTCAACGAGCAGTACTTC.